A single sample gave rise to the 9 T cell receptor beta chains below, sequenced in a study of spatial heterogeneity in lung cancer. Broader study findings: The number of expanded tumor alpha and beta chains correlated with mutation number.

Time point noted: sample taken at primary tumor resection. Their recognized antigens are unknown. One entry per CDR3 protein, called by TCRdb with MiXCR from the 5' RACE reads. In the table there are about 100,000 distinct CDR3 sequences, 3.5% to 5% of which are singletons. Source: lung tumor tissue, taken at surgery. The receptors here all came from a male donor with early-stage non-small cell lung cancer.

CDR3 in amino acids: CASSLLQGEDTQYF. CDR3 DNA sequence: TGTGCCAGCAGTCTGCTACAGGGGGAGGATACGCAGTATTTT. The chain combines TRBV27 with TRBJ2-3; 8 nucleotides agree with TRBD1. V shed 5 bases, J shed 6 bases, and the junction held 7 bases outside the gene matches. This CDR3 is built from 14 residues. CDR1 and CDR2 (germline): MNHEY, SMNVEV (reference sequence).

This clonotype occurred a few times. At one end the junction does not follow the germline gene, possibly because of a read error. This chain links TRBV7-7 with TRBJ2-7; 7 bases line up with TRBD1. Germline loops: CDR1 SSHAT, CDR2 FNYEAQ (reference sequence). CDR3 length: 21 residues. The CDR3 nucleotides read TGTGCTAGCAGCCTCTCATATAGGGTCAGCCAGACAGGGCCTTCATCCTACGAGCAGTACTTC. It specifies CASSLSYRVSQTGPSSYEQYF.

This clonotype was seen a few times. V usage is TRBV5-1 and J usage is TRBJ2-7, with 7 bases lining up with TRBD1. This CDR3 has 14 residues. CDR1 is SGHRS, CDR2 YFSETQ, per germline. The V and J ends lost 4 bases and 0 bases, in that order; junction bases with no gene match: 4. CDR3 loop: CASSPGDSSYEQYF. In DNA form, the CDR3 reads TGCGCCAGCAGCCCCGGGGACAGCTCCTACGAGCAGTACTTC.

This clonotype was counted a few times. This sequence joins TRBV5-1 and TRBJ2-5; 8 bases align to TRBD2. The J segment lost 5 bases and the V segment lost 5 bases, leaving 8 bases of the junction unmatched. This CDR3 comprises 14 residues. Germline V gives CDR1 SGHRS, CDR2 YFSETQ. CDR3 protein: CASSSGLDMETQYF. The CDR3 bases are TGCGCCAGCAGTTCGGGACTAGATATGGAGACCCAGTACTTC.

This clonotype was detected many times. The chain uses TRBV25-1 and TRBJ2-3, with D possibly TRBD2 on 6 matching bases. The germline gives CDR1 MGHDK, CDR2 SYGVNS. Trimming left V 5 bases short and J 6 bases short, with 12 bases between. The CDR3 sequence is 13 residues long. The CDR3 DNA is TGTGCCAGCAGTTCGGGAGCCCCGGATACGCAGTATTTT. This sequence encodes CASSSGAPDTQYF.

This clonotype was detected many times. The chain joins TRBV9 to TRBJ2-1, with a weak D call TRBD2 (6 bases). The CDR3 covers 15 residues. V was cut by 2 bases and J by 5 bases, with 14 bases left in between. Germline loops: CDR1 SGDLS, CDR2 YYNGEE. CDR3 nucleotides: TGTGCCAGCAGCGTTAGCGGTACAATAGACAATGAGCAGTTCTTC. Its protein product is CASSVSGTIDNEQFF.

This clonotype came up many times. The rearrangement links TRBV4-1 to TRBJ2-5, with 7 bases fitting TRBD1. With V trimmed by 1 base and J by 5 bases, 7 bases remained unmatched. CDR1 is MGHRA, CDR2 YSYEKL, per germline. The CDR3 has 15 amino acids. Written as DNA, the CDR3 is TGCGCCAGCAGCCAAGCGCATGACAGGGTGGAGACCCAGTACTTC. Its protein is CASSQAHDRVETQYF.

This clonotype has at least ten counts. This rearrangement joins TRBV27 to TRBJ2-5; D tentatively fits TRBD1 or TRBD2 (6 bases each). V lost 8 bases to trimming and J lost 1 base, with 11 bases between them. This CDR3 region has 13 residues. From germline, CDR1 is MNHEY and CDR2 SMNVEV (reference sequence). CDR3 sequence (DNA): TGTGCCAGCCCCCGGGGGCTCCAAGAGACCCAGTACTTC. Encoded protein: CASPRGLQETQYF.

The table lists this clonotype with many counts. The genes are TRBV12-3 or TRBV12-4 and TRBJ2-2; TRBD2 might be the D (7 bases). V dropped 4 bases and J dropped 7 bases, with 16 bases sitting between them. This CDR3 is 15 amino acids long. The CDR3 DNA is TGTGCCAGCAGTTCGAGGGGGGGCCTAGGCGGGGAGCTGTTTTTT. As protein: CASSSRGGLGGELFF.